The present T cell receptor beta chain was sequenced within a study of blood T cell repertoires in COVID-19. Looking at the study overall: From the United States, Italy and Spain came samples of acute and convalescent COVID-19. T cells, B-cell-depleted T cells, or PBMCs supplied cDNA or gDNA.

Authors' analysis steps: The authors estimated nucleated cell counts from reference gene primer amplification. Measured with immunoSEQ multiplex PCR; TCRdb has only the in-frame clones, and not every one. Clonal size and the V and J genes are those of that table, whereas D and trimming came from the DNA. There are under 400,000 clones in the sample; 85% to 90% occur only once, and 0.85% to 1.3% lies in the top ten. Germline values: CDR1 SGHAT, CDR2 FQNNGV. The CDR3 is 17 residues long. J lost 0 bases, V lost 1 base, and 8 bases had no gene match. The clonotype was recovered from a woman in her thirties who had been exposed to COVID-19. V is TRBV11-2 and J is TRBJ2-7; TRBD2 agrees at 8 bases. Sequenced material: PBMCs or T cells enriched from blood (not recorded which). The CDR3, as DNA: TGTGCCAGCAGCTTAGGGGGGTGGCGGGAGGACTCCTACGAGCAGTACTTC. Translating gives CASSLGGWREDSYEQYF.